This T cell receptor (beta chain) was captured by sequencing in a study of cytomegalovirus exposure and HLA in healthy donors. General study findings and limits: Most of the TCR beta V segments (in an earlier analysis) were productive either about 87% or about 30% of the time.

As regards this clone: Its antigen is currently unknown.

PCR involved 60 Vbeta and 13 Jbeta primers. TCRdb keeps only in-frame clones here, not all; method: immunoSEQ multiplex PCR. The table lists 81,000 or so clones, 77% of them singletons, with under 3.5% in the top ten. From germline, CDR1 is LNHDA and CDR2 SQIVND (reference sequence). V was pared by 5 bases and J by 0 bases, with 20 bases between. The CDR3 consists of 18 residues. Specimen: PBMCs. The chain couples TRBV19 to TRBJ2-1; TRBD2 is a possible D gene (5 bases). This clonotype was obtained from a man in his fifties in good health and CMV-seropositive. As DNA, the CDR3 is TGTGCCAGTAGTCTAAGCACTAGTGGGCTCGTCTCCTACAATGAGCAGTTCTTC. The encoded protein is CASSLSTSGLVSYNEQFF.